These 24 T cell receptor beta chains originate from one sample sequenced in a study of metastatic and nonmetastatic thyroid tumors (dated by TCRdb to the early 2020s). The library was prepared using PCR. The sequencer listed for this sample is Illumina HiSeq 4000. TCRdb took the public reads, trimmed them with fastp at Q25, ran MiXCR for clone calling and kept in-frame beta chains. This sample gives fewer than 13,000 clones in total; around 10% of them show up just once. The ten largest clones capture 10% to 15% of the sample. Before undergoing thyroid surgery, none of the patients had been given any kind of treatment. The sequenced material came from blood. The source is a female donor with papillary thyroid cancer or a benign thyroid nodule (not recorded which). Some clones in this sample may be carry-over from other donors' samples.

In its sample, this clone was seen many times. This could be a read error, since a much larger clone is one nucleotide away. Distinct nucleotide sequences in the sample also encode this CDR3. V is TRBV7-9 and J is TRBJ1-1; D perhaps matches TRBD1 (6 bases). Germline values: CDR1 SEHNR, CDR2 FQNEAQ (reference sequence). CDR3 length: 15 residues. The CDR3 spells CASSLTGASRGEAFF. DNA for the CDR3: TGTGCCAGCAGCTTAACGGGGGCCTCCCGTGGTGAAGCTTTCTTC.

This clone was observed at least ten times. The CDR3 region is CASSSPSLAGGHEQFF. In nucleotides, the CDR3 is TGTGCCAGCTCATCCCCTTCACTAGCGGGGGGCCATGAGCAGTTCTTC. The rearrangement uses TRBV18 and TRBJ2-1; 12 bases align to TRBD2. V lost 5 bases and J lost 8; bases outside the gene matches: 10. This CDR3 region has 16 residues. Germline V gene data show CDR1 as KGHSH and CDR2 as LQKENI.

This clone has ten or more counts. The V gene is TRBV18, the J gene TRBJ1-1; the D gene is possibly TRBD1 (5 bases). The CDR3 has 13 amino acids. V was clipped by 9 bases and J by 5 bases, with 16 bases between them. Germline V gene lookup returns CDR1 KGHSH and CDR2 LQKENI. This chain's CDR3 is CASSGTDLTEAFF. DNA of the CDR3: TGTGCCAGTTCCGGGACCGATTTAACTGAAGCTTTCTTT.

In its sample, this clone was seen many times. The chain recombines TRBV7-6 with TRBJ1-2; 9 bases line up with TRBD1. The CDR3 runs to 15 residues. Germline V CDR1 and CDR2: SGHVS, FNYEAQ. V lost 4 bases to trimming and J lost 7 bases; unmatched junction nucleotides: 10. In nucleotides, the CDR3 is TGTGCCAGCAGCTCCAGTCGGGACAGGGCGGGTGGCTACACCTTC. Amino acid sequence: CASSSSRDRAGGYTF.

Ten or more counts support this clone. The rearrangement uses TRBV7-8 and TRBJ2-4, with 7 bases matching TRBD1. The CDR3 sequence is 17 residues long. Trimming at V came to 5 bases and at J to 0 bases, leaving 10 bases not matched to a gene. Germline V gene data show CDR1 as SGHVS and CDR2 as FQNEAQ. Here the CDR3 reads CASSPYRGSLAKNIQYF. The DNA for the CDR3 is TGTGCCAGCAGCCCTTACAGGGGATCTTTAGCCAAAAACATTCAGTACTTC. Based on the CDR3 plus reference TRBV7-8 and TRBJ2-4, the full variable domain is GAGVSQSPRYKVAKRGQDVALRCDPISGHVSLFWYQQALGQGPEFLTYFQNEAQLDKSGLPSDRFFAERPEGSVSTLKIQRTQQEDSAVYLCASSPYRGSLAKNIQYFGAGTRLSVL.

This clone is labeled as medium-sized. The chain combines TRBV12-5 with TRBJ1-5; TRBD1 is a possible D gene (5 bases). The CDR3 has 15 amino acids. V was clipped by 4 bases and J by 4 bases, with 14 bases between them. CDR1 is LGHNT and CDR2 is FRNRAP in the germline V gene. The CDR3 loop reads CASGYDSSLNQPQHF. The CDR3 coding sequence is TGTGCTAGTGGTTATGACAGTTCCTTGAATCAGCCCCAGCATTTT.

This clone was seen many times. In nucleotides, the CDR3 is TGCGCCAGCAGCCAGTACCCGAAATACCAGTACTTC. Protein product: CASSQYPKYQYF. The genes are TRBV5-1 and TRBJ2-5; D ambiguous. The CDR3 has 12 amino acids. V lost 4 bases to trimming and J lost 10 bases, with 14 bases between them. Germline loops: CDR1 SGHRS, CDR2 YFSETQ.

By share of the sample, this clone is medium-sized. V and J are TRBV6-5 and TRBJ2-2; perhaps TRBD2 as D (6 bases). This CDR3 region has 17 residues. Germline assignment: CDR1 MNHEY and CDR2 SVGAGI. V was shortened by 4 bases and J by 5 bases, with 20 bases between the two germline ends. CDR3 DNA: TGTGCCAGCAGTTCTCCCCTTCGAACGGGAGATACCGGGGAGCTGTTTTTT. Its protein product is CASSSPLRTGDTGELFF.

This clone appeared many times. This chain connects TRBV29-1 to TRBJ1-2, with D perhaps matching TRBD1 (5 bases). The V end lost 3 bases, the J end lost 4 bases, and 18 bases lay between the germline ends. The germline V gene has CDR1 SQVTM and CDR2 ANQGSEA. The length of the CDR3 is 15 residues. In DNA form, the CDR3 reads TGCAGCGTTGACGCTTGGGGGGATCTAAGCTATGGCTACACCTTC. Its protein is CSVDAWGDLSYGYTF.

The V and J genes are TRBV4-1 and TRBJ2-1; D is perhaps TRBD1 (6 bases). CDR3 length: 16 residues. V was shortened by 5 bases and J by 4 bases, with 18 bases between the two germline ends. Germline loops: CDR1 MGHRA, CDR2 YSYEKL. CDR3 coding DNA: TGCGCCAGCAGCACCTTTGGTGGACAGAGATACAATGAGCAGTTCTTC. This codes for CASSTFGGQRYNEQFF.

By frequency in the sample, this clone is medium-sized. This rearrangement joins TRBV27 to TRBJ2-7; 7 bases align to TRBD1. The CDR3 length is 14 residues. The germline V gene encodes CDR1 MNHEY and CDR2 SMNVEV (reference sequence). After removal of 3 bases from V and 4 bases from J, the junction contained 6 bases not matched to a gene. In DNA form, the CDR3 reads TGTGCCAGCAGTTTTGGGACAGACATGTACGAGCAGTACTTC. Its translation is CASSFGTDMYEQYF.

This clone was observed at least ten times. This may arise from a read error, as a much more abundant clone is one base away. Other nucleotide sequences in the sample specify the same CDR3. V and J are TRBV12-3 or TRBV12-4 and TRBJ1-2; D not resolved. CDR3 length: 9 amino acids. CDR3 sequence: CASSPRPAF. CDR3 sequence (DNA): TGTGCCAGCAGCCCCCGACCCGCCTTC.

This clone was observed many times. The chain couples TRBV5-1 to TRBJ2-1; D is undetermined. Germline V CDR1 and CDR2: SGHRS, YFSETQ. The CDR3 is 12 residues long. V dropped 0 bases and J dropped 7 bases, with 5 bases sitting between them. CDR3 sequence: CASSLGWNEQFF. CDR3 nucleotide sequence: TGCGCCAGCAGCTTGGGTTGGAATGAGCAGTTCTTC. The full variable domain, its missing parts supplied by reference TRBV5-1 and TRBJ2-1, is KAGVTQTPRYLIKTRGQQVTLSCSPISGHRSVSWYQQTPGQGLQFLFEYFSETQRNKGNFPGRFSGRQFSNSRSEMNVSTLELGDSALYLCASSLGWNEQFFGPGTRLTVL.

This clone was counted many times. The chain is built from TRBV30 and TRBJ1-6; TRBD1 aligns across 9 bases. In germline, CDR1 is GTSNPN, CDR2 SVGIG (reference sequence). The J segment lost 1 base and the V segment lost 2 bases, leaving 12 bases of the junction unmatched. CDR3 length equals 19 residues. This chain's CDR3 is CAWSTPPGQGLSYNSPLHF. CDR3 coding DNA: TGTGCCTGGAGTACCCCACCGGGACAGGGATTGTCCTATAATTCACCCCTCCACTTT.

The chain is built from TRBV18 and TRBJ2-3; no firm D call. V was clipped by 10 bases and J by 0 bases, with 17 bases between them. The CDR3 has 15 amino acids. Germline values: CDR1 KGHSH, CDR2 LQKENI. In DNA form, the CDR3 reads TGTGCCACCCAAGGAAGGGCAACTAGCACAGATACGCAGTATTTT. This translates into CATQGRATSTDTQYF.

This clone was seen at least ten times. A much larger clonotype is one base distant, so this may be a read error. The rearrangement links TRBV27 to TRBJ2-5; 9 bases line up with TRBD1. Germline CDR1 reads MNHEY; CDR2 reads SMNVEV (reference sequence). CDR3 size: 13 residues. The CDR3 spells CASSSRTGETQHF. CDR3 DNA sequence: TGTGCCAGCAGTTCCCGGACAGGGGAGACCCAGCACTTC.

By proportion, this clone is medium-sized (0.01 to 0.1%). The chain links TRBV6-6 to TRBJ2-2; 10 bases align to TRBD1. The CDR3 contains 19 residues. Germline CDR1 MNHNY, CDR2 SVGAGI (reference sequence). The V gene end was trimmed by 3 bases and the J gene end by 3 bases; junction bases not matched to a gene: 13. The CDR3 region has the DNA TGTGCCAGCAGTTATACCGGGACAGGGGAAATTTTGGACACCGGGGAGCTGTTTTTT. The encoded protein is CASSYTGTGEILDTGELFF.

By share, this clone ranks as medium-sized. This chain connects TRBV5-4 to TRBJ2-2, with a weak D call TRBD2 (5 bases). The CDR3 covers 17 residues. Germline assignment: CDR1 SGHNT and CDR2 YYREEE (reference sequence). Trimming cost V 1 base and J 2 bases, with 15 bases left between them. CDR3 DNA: TGTGCCAGCAGCTTGTTCCCCTTCAGCGGAAACACCGGGGAGCTGTTTTTT. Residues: CASSLFPFSGNTGELFF.

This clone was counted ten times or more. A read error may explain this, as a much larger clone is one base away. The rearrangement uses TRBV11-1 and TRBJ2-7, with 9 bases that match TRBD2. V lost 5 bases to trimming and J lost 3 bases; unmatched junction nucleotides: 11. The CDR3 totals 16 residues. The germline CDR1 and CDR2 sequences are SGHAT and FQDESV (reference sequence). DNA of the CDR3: TGTGCCAGCAGCCCTCCGCTGGCGGGGGGGATCTACGAGCAGTACTTC. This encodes CASSPPLAGGIYEQYF.

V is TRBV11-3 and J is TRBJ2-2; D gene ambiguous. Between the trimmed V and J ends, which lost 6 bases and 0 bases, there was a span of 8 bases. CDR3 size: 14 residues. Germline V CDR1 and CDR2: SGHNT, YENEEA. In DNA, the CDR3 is TGTGCCAGCAGGGAGAGACCGAACACCGGGGAGCTGTTTTTT. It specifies CASRERPNTGELFF.

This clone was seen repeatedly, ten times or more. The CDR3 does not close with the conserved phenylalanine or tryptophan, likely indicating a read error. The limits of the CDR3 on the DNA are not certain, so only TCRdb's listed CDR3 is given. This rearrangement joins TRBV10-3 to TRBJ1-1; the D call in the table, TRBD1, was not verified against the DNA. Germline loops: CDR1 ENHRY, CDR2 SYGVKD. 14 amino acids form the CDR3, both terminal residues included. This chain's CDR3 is CAISEWGDRAIEPI.

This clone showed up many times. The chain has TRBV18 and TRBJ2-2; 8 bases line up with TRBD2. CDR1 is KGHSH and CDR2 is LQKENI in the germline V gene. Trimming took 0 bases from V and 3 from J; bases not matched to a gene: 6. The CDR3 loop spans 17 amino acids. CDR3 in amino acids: CASSPPGRGADTGELFF. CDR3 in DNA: TGTGCCAGCTCACCACCCGGGAGGGGGGCCGACACCGGGGAGCTGTTTTTT.

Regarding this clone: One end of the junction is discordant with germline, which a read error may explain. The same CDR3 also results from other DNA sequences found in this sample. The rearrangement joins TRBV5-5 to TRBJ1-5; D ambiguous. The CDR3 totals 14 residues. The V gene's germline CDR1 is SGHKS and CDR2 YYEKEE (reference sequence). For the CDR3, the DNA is TGTGCCAGCAGCCAAGGGCCACAAGATCAGCCCCAACATTTT. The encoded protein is CASSQGPQDQPQHF.

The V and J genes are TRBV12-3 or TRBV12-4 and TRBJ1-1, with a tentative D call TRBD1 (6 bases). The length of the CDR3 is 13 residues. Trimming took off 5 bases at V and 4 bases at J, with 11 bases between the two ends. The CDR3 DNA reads TGTGCCAGCAGTAAACAGGGAACCACTGAAGCTTTCTTT. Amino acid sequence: CASSKQGTTEAFF.